This T cell receptor beta chain is drawn from a study of T cells expressing NK-cell markers. In germline, CDR1 is SGDLS, CDR2 YYNGEE. The CDR3 totals 16 residues. TCRdb re-called the 5' RACE reads; every CDR3 protein appears as one record, without DNA. The sample includes roughly 390,000 distinct CDR3 sequences. The sequence was collected from a woman between 45 and 65 years old in good health. The chain is built from TRBV9 and TRBJ2-2; TCRdb's D gene call, TRBD1, goes unchecked for lack of DNA. The sample taken for sequencing was blood T cells: a sorted CD56 or NKG2C T cell subset, CD4+ or CD8+ T cells, or bulk PBMC T cells (not recorded which). CDR3 sequence: CASSGPGQGNTGELFF.